Reported below is one T cell receptor beta chain. Germline CDR1 is MNHEY and CDR2 is SVGAGI. The CDR3 is 14 residues long. Deletions cut 2 bases from V and 0 bases from J, with 8 bases between. This specimen belongs to a study of cytomegalovirus exposure and HLA in healthy donors. The PCR was carried out with 60 Vbeta primers and 13 Jbeta primers. The method was immunoSEQ multiplex PCR; TCRdb's version includes in-frame clones alone and lacks a portion of them. The sample shows about 88,000 clones, roughly 69% of them seen only once. This clonotype was obtained from a man aged 45-60 years in good health and CMV-seronegative. The specimen sequenced was PBMCs. This chain links TRBV6-5 with TRBJ2-7; D call uncertain. The CDR3 sequence: CASSYIGSSYEQYF. The CDR3 DNA follows: TGTGCCAGCAGTTACATTGGCAGCTCCTACGAGCAGTACTTC.